The text below deals with one T cell receptor beta chain. This sample was taken from a study of T cell repertoires in ileal Crohn's disease. Per sample, about 480 nanograms of biopsy DNA were TCRB immunosequenced. Method: immunoSEQ multiplex PCR; TCRdb's copy keeps in-frame clones and lacks some. The sample gives some 9,000 clones, around 78% of which show up once; less than 5% is in the top ten. Germline CDR1 SNHLY, CDR2 FYNNEI. The V segment lost 5 bases and the J segment 7 bases; nucleotides outside the gene matches: 6. The CDR3 spans 13 residues. The material sequenced was ileal tissue. The TCR sequence derives from an adult with Crohn's disease. The rearrangement links TRBV2 to TRBJ2-5; TRBD1 aligns across 8 bases. The CDR3 reads CASSTGQGPTQYF. CDR3 DNA: TGTGCCAGCAGTACCGGACAGGGTCCGACCCAGTACTTC. The complete variable domain, with remaining parts taken from reference TRBV2 and TRBJ2-5, reads EPEVTQTPSHQVTQMGQEVILRCVPISNHLYFYWYRQILGQKVEFLVSFYNNEISEKSEIFDDQFSVERPDGSNFTLKIRSTKLEDSAMYFCASSTGQGPTQYFGPGTRLLVL.